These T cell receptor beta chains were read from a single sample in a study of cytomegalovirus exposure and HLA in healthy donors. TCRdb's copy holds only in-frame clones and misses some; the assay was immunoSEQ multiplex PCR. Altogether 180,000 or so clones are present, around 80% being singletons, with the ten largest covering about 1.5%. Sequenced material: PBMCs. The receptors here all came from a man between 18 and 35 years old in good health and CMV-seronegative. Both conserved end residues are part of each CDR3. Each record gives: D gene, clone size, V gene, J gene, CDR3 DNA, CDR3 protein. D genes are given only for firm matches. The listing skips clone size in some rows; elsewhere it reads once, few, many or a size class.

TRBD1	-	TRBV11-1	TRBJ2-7	TGTGCCAGCAGCCTAAGGACAGGCGTCACCTACGAGCAGTACTTC	CASSLRTGVTYEQYF
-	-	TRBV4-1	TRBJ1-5	TGCGCCAGCAGTCCCCGGGGGGGGGCCCTCAATCAGCCCCAGCATTTT	CASSPRGGALNQPQHF
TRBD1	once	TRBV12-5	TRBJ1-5	TGTGCTAGTGGTTCCGGACAGGGGGCAGGTCAGCCCCAGCATTTT	CASGSGQGAGQPQHF
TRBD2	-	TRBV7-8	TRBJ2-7	TGTGCCAGCAGCCCTTCTAGCGGGAGCTCCTACGAGCAGTACTTC	CASSPSSGSSYEQYF
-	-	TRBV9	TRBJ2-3	TGTGCCAGCAGCGTATTAGGGAGGAGCACAGATACGCAGTATTTT	CASSVLGRSTDTQYF
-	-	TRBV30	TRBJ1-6	TGTGCCTGGAGTGTAGGGCAGGGTAATTCACCCCTCCACTTT	CAWSVGQGNSPLHF
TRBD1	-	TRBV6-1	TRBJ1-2	TGTGCCAGCAGTGAAGCGGCGGACAGGTCCTATGGCTACACCTTC	CASSEAADRSYGYTF
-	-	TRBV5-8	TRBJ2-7	TGTGCCAGCAGCTTGGCCAACTACGAGCAGTACTTC	CASSLANYEQYF
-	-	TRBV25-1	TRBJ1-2	TGTGCCAGCAGTGAATACGGCAGGGCTGGCTACACCTTC	CASSEYGRAGYTF
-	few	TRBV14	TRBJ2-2	TGTGCCAGCAGCCAAGATCGGGGTACCGGGGAGCTGTTTTTT	CASSQDRGTGELFF
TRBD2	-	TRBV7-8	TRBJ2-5	TGTGCCAGCAGCTTAGAAGCGGGGGGCTCCAATTGGGAGACCCAGTACTTC	CASSLEAGGSNWETQYF
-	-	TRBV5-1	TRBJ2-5	TGCGCCAGCAGCTTGGCGGAGGAGACCCAGTACTTC	CASSLAEETQYF
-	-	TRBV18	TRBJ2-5	TGTGCCAGCTCACCCCCGCAGGGGAAGGAGACCCAGTACTTC	CASSPPQGKETQYF
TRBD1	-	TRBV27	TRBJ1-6	TGTGCCAGCAGTTCTCGACAGGGGGATTCACCCCTCCACTTT	CASSSRQGDSPLHF
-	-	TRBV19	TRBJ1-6	TGTGCCAGTCAAGACCGGGGGAGGAGTTCACCCCTCCACTTT	CASQDRGRSSPLHF
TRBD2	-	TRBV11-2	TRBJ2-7	TGTGCCAGCAGCCCCACTAGCGGGACTTACGAGCAGTACTTC	CASSPTSGTYEQYF
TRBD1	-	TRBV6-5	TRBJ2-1	TGTGCCAGCAGTGAAGTGAGGGACAGGGGGCCTGTCTTC	CASSEVRDRGPVF
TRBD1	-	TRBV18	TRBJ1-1	TGTGCCAGCTCACCTAAGACAGGGGTGAACACTGAAGCTTTCTTT	CASSPKTGVNTEAFF
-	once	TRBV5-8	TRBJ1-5	TGTGCCAGCCCGCCGGGGGGGGATCAGCCCCAGCATTTT	CASPPGGDQPQHF
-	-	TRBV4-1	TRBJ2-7	TGCGCCAGCAGCCAAGATTTAGGCCTAGTAGTGTACTTC	CASSQDLGLVVYF
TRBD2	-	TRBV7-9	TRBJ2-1	TGTGCCAGCAGCTTACGGGAGGGCCGTCGTTCGGACTCCTACAATGAGCAGTTCTTC	CASSLREGRRSDSYNEQFF
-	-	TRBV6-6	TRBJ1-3	TGTGCCAGCAGTTCGACCAAGGCGGCTGGAAACACCATATATTTT	CASSSTKAAGNTIYF
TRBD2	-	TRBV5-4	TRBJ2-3	TGTGCCAGCAGCTTGGTCGGCCGTCTAGCGGGAGGGGGTACGCAGTATTTT	CASSLVGRLAGGGTQYF
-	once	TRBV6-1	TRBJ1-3	TGTGCCAGCAGATATACAGGCGGCTCTGGAAACACCATATATTTT	CASRYTGGSGNTIYF
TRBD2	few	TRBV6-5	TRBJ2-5	TGTGCCAGCAGCTGGACTAGCGGGGGAGGAGAGACCCAGTACTTC	CASSWTSGGGETQYF
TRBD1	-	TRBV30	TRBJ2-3	TGTGCCTGGAGTGGATTGACAGGGGGAATTGGTACGCAGTATTTT	CAWSGLTGGIGTQYF
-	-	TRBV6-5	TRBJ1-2	TGTGCCAGCAGAAATACAGGGACCTATGGCTACACCTTC	CASRNTGTYGYTF
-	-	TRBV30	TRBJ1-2	TGTGCCTGGAGTGTACTGGAGGGGAAAGCCTATGGCTACACCTTC	CAWSVLEGKAYGYTF
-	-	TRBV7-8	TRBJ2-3	TGTGCCAGCAGCTTTGGTCGGGGTTTCACAGATACGCAGTATTTT	CASSFGRGFTDTQYF
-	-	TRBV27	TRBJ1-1	TGTGCCAGCAGTTTAAGGCAGGACATGAACACTGAAGCTTTCTTT	CASSLRQDMNTEAFF
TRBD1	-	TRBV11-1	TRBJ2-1	TGTGCCAGCAGGACAGGGAGCTCCTACAATGAGCAGTTCTTC	CASRTGSSYNEQFF
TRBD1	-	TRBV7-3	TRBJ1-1	TGTGCCAGCAGCTTAAAGGCGGGTTGGGACAGGGCTAGCGCTGAAGCTTTCTTT	CASSLKAGWDRASAEAFF
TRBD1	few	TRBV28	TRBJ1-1	TGTGCCAGCAGTAGAGGACAGGAGAACACTGAAGCTTTCTTT	CASSRGQENTEAFF
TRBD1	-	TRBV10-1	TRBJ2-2	TGCGCCAGCAGTGGACAGGGGGCCACCGGGGAGCTGTTTTTT	CASSGQGATGELFF
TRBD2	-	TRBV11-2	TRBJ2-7	TGTGCCAGCAGCCGCCTAGCGGGAGGGCCGGGCGAGCAGTACTTC	CASSRLAGGPGEQYF
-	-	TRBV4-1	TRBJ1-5	TGCGCCAGCAGCCAAAAGGGGAATCGAAATCAGCCCCAGCATTTT	CASSQKGNRNQPQHF
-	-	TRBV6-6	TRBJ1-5	TGTGCCAGCACCCCACGGGAAGGACAGCCCCAGCATTTT	CASTPREGQPQHF
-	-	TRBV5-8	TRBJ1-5	TGTGCCAGCAGCTTTGTCAGGGAGGCGCTTAGCAATCAGCCCCAGCATTTT	CASSFVREALSNQPQHF
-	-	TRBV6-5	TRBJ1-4	TGTGCCAGCAGCTTAAGGGCGGGGAATGAAAAACTGTTTTTT	CASSLRAGNEKLFF
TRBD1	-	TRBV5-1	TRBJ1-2	TGCGCCAGCAGGCCGACAGGGGACAATACGGGGTATGGCTACACCTTC	CASRPTGDNTGYGYTF
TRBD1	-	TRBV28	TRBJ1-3	TGTGCCAGCAGTTTCCGGACAGGGGGCGGAAACACCATATATTTT	CASSFRTGGGNTIYF
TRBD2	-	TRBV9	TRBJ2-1	TGTGCCAGCAGCGTAGCTGGCAGCGGGGGGGTTTACAATGAGCAGTTCTTC	CASSVAGSGGVYNEQFF
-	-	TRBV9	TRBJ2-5	TGTGCCAGCAGCGCCACCGGGACATTTGAGACCCAGTACTTC	CASSATGTFETQYF
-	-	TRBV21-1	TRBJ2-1	TGTGCCAGCAGCAACAGGGTGTATATTCACAATGAGCAGTTCTTC	CASSNRVYIHNEQFF
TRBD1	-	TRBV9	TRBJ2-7	TGTGCCAGCAGCATCAGGGGGACCGCCTACGAGCAGTACTTC	CASSIRGTAYEQYF
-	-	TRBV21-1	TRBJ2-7	TGTGCCAGCAGCAAAAGGTCAGGGAACAGCTACGAGCAGTACTTC	CASSKRSGNSYEQYF
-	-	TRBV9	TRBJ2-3	TGTGCCAGCAGCGTAGGGACTAGCACAGATACGCAGTATTTT	CASSVGTSTDTQYF
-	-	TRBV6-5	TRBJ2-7	TGTGCCAGCAGTTACTCTCGCATAGCCTCTTCCTACGAGCAGTACTTC	CASSYSRIASSYEQYF
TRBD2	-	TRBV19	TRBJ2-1	TGTGCCAGTAGTCGAACTAGCGGGAGTTATGAGCAGTTCTTC	CASSRTSGSYEQFF
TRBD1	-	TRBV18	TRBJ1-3	TGTGCCAGCTCACCCGGGACAGGGGGCTCTTACTCTGGAAACACCATATATTTT	CASSPGTGGSYSGNTIYF
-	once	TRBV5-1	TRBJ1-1	TGCGCCAGCAGCGATGGTAGGGGCGGAACTGAAGCTTTCTTT	CASSDGRGGTEAFF
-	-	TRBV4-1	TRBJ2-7	TGCGCCAGCAGCCAAGGGCGACGTCCAGGGGACGAGCAGTACTTC	CASSQGRRPGDEQYF
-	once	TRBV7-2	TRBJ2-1	TGTGCCAGCAGCTTAGTAGCACTGTCAACCCGGATCAATGAGCAGTTCTTC	CASSLVALSTRINEQFF
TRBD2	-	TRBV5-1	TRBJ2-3	TGCGCCAGCAGCTTGGGGTACGCGGGACTAGCGGGAGCCCTCCGGGATACGCAGTATTTT	CASSLGYAGLAGALRDTQYF
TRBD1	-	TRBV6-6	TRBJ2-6	TGTGCCAGCAGTCTGGGACAGTCCCTTGGGGCCAACGTCCTGACTTTC	CASSLGQSLGANVLTF